This TCR beta chain was identified during a study of T-cell memory formation after mild COVID-19. Via MiXCR, TCRdb re-called the 5' RACE reads, giving one row per CDR3 protein. Among roughly 89,000 distinct CDR3 sequences, about 13% were seen once, and the ten largest hold approximately 26%. Whole-study findings and limits: In pre-infection memory, a portion of responding clones appeared, which suggested that cross-reactive memory joined.

This clonotype was observed a handful of times. Its antigen remains unknown. The receptor comes from an adult woman who had mild COVID-19 (a few samples of this study predate the infection). Cell type and time point are not known. Specimen: PBMCs or a T cell subset sorted from them (not recorded which).

Here the CDR3 DNA reads TGTGCCAGCAGCTTAGCCCCGGGGGGAGACTATGGCTACACCTTC. Translating it yields CASSLAPGGDYGYTF. The rearrangement links TRBV11-2 to TRBJ1-2, with D perhaps TRBD1 (5 bases). V gave up 1 base and J gave up 3 bases, with 12 bases separating them. Germline CDR1 and CDR2: SGHAT and FQNNGV. CDR3 length equals 15 residues.